These 3 T cell receptor beta chains were sequenced from one sample in a study of cytomegalovirus exposure and HLA in healthy donors. This PCR relied on a set of 60 Vbeta primers and 13 Jbeta primers. The data were produced by immunoSEQ multiplex PCR, yet TCRdb's version contains in-frame clones alone and is incomplete. This sample has some 110,000 clones, with roughly 73% found just once. Material for sequencing was PBMCs. The receptors shown here come from a young woman in good health and CMV-seronegative.

The genes are TRBV9 and TRBJ1-5; 7 nucleotides agree with TRBD1. The germline CDR1 and CDR2 sequences are SGDLS and YYNGEE. The CDR3 extends over 14 amino acids. V gave up 4 bases and J gave up 2 bases; unmatched junction bases: 3. The DNA for the CDR3 is TGTGCCAGCAGCATCGGGACAGGCAATCAGCCCCAGCATTTT. Its protein is CASSIGTGNQPQHF. Drawing the rest from reference TRBV9 and TRBJ1-5, the complete variable domain is DSGVTQTPKHLITATGQRVTLRCSPRSGDLSVYWYQQSLDQGLQFLIQYYNGEERAKGNILERFSAQQFPDLHSELNLSSLELGDSALYFCASSIGTGNQPQHFGDGTRLSIL.

This clone turned up a few times. This chain uses TRBV11-2 with TRBJ1-2, with D possibly TRBD1 on 6 matching bases. This CDR3 spans 15 amino acids. V was cut by 6 bases and J by 4 bases, with 18 bases left in between. Germline V gene sequence: CDR1 SGHAT, CDR2 FQNNGV. The CDR3 here is CASRFPGTLFYGYTF. For the CDR3, the DNA is TGTGCCAGCAGATTTCCGGGGACATTATTCTATGGCTACACCTTC. The whole variable domain, remainder taken from reference TRBV11-2 and TRBJ1-2, is EAGVAQSPRYKIIEKRQSVAFWCNPISGHATLYWYQQILGQGPKLLIQFQNNGVVDDSQLPKDRFSAERLKGVDSTLKIQPAKLEDSAVYLCASRFPGTLFYGYTFGSGTRLTVV.

With respect to this clone: This CDR3 is also generated by other DNA sequences in the sample. The chain is built from TRBV5-1 and TRBJ1-1, with 7 bases matching TRBD1. CDR1 is SGHRS, CDR2 YFSETQ, per germline. The CDR3 contains 14 residues. Germline trimming cut 5 bases from V and 1 base from J; bases unmatched to any gene: 5. Here the CDR3 DNA reads TGCGCCAGCAGACTGGGACAGACGAACACTGAAGCTTTCTTT. Translating it yields CASRLGQTNTEAFF.